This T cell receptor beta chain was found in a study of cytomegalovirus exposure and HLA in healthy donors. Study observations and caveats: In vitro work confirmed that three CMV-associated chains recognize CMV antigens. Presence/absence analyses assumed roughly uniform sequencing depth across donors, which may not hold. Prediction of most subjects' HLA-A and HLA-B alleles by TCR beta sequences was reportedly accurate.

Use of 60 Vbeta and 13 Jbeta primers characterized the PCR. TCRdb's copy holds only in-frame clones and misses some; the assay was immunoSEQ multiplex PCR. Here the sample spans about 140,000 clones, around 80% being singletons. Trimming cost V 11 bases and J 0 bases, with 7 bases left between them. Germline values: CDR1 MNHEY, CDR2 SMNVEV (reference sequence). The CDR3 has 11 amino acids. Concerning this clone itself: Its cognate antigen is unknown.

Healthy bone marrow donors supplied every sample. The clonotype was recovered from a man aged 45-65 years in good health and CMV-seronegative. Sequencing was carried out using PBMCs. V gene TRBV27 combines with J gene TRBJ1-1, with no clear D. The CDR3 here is CAVILNTEAFF. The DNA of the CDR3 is TGTGCCGTAATTTTGAACACTGAAGCTTTCTTT.